The rows below give T cell receptor beta chains drawn from one sample of a study of Ad26.COV2.S vaccination and SARS-CoV-2 variants. Sequencing was performed with immunoSEQ multiplex PCR; in TCRdb, only in-frame clones are kept and a portion is missing. The repertoire includes 350,000 to 500,000 clones, more than 75% of them detected once, and 3.5% to 4% sits in the top ten. The sequences come from peripheral blood, collected in a trial of Ad26.COV2.S vaccine versus placebo. These TCRs come from a person between 18 and 59 years old who received the Ad26.COV2.S COVID-19 vaccine or a placebo. Both conserved end residues are part of each CDR3. The D gene is left open where the match is weak. A row's size may be missing; if present it is once, few, many or a size class.

TRBD1	TRBV30	13	TRBJ1-4	NA	TGTGCCTGGAGTGTAGGGACAGTCGAAAAACTGTTTTTT	CAWSVGTVEKLFF
TRBD2	TRBV11-3	16	TRBJ2-1	NA	TGTGCCAGCAGCCCCAGCGGGGGGGACTCCTACAATGAGCAGTTCTTC	CASSPSGGDSYNEQFF
TRBD1	TRBV24-1	17	TRBJ1-5	NA	TGTGCCACCAGTGAAAACAGGGGGCTAATGGGCAATCAGCCCCAGCATTTT	CATSENRGLMGNQPQHF
NA	TRBV21-1	14	TRBJ2-5	NA	TGTGCCAGCGGAAACAGAATTCCCCAAGAGACCCAGTACTTC	CASGNRIPQETQYF
TRBD1	TRBV27	14	TRBJ1-2	few	TGTGCCACCTCTTCCCAGGGGGTCGGCTATGGCTACACCTTC	CATSSQGVGYGYTF
NA	TRBV4-1	15	TRBJ2-7	NA	TGCGCCAGCAGCCAAGGGAGCCAGGACTCCTACGAGCAGTACTTC	CASSQGSQDSYEQYF
TRBD2	TRBV6-1	15	TRBJ2-1	many	TGTGCCAGCAGTGAAGCTAGCGGGGGGTCGAATGAGCAGTTCTTC	CASSEASGGSNEQFF
NA	TRBV2	12	TRBJ2-3	few	TGTGCCAGCGAGCCCAACACAGATACGCAGTATTTT	CASEPNTDTQYF
NA	TRBV18	12	TRBJ1-1	NA	TGTGCCAGCTCACCAGAGGGACCTGAAGCTTTCTTT	CASSPEGPEAFF
NA	TRBV5-4	15	TRBJ1-3	NA	TGTGCCAGCAGCTTGGGGGGGAGCTCTGGAAACACCATATATTTT	CASSLGGSSGNTIYF
NA	TRBV5-6	15	TRBJ2-2	NA	TGTGCCAGCAGCGTACAAGGGGGTTACACCGGGGAGCTGTTTTTT	CASSVQGGYTGELFF
TRBD1	TRBV3-1/TRBV3-2	14	TRBJ2-5	NA	TGTGCCAGCAGCGCGGGACAGGGCGGCGAGACCCAGTACTTC	CASSAGQGGETQYF
TRBD1	TRBV6-4	13	TRBJ1-2	NA	TGTGCCAGCAGTAACGGACAGGGAGAGGCCTACACCTTC	CASSNGQGEAYTF
TRBD1	TRBV19	15	TRBJ1-5	NA	TGTGCCAGTAGTATGGGGAGACAGGGGAATCAGCCCCAGCATTTT	CASSMGRQGNQPQHF
NA	TRBV15	17	TRBJ1-2	NA	TGTGCCACCAGCAGAGATCCATCAAGGGGGTCCAACTATGGCTACACCTTC	CATSRDPSRGSNYGYTF
NA	TRBV9	16	TRBJ2-2	NA	TGTGCCAGCAGCGTGGGGGGCAGTACGAACACCGGGGAGCTGTTTTTT	CASSVGGSTNTGELFF
TRBD1	TRBV7-2	15	TRBJ1-3	NA	TGTGCCAGCAGCTTCCTGACAGGGGGGAGAAACACCATATATTTT	CASSFLTGGRNTIYF
NA	TRBV6-6	15	TRBJ1-2	NA	TGTGCCAGCAGTTACTCAGGGGGACCCGCTTATGGCTACACCTTC	CASSYSGGPAYGYTF
TRBD2	TRBV28	18	TRBJ2-1	NA	TGTGCCAGCAGTTTAGTAGGACCTAGCGGGGGGCTATACAATGAGCAGTTCTTC	CASSLVGPSGGLYNEQFF
TRBD1	TRBV11-2	13	TRBJ1-6	NA	TGTGCCAGCGGGACCGGACAGGTGGGGGCCCTCCACTTT	CASGTGQVGALHF
NA	TRBV5-1	16	TRBJ2-7	NA	TGCGCCAGCAGCTTGGAGGCAGGGGCGGCCTACGGCGAGCAGTACTTC	CASSLEAGAAYGEQYF
NA	TRBV10-3	15	TRBJ2-3	NA	TGTGCCATCGGGAGGGGACAGACGGGCCCAGATACGCAGTATTTT	CAIGRGQTGPDTQYF
TRBD1	TRBV25-1	12	TRBJ2-7	NA	TGTGCCAGCAGGACAGGGGACAGGGAGCAGTACTTC	CASRTGDREQYF
NA	TRBV3-1/TRBV3-2	15	TRBJ2-7	NA	TGTGCCAGCAGCCAAGTCCTAGGACCCCCCTACGAGCAGTACTTC	CASSQVLGPPYEQYF
TRBD2	TRBV19	15	TRBJ2-2	NA	TGTGCCAGTAGTATATCGGGGGGGGCCGTCGGGGAGCTGTTTTTT	CASSISGGAVGELFF
NA	TRBV7-9	14	TRBJ2-2	NA	TGTGCCAGCAGCGTAACAGGGAACACCGGGGAGCTGTTTTTT	CASSVTGNTGELFF
TRBD1	TRBV6-5	14	TRBJ2-7	NA	TGTGCCAGCACCCCCGGGACAGGGTCCTACGAGCAGTACTTC	CASTPGTGSYEQYF
NA	TRBV4-3	16	TRBJ1-5	NA	TGCGCCAGCAGCCAATCCGCCGGGGGGGCCAGTCAGCCCCAGCATTTT	CASSQSAGGASQPQHF
NA	TRBV4-1	15	TRBJ1-5	NA	TGCGCCAGCTCCCAGAAGGGTGGGAGCAATCAGCCCCAGCATTTT	CASSQKGGSNQPQHF
TRBD1	TRBV7-2	13	TRBJ2-7	NA	TGTGCCAGCAGCTTACAGACAGGGGGCGAGCAGTACTTC	CASSLQTGGEQYF
NA	TRBV7-9	14	TRBJ2-7	few	TGTGCCAGCAGTCCCCGAATAGCCGGGAGCGAGCAGTACTTC	CASSPRIAGSEQYF
NA	TRBV6-1	14	TRBJ2-7	NA	TGTGCCAGCAGTGAAATTCCTCGGGACTACGAGCAGTACTTC	CASSEIPRDYEQYF
NA	TRBV5-1	15	TRBJ1-1	few	TGCGCCAGCAGCGAGGGGTGGGGTACGAACACTGAAGCTTTCTTT	CASSEGWGTNTEAFF
TRBD2	TRBV28	15	TRBJ2-2	NA	TGTGCCAGTCACGGGACTAGAGAGAACACCGGGGAGCTGTTTTTT	CASHGTRENTGELFF
TRBD1	TRBV2	17	TRBJ1-2	NA	TGTGCCAGCAGTGGTCCCGGGACAGGGGGCGTGATGTGGGGCTACACCTTC	CASSGPGTGGVMWGYTF
TRBD1	TRBV29-1	16	TRBJ2-7	NA	TGCAGCGTCGGAGCCAGTACAGGGGGACAGTCCTACGAGCAGTACTTC	CSVGASTGGQSYEQYF
TRBD1	TRBV15	13	TRBJ2-7	NA	TGTGCCACCAGCAGAGGAGCAGGGGGCGAGCAGTACTTC	CATSRGAGGEQYF
TRBD1	TRBV29-1	13	TRBJ1-1	NA	TGCAGCGTGGGGACAGGGGCGAACACTGAAGCTTTCTTT	CSVGTGANTEAFF
NA	TRBV21-1	15	TRBJ1-6	NA	TGTGCCAGCAGCCCGGACAGGGGGCCGAATTCACCCCTCCACTTT	CASSPDRGPNSPLHF
NA	TRBV9	16	TRBJ2-1	NA	TGTGCCAGCAGCGCTCGGACAGCTAGCTCCTACAATGAGCAGTTCTTC	CASSARTASSYNEQFF
NA	TRBV7-2	13	TRBJ2-5	NA	TGTGCCAGCAGGCCGGCGGGACAAGAGACCCAGTACTTC	CASRPAGQETQYF
NA	TRBV11-2	13	TRBJ2-1	NA	TGTGCCAGCAGCTTAGCCCCCGACTGGGAGCAGTTCTTC	CASSLAPDWEQFF
NA	TRBV7-9	13	TRBJ2-5	NA	TGTGCCAGCAGCTTGCGGATACAAGAGACCCAGTACTTC	CASSLRIQETQYF
NA	TRBV27	11	TRBJ1-4	few	TGTGCCAGCAGTTTCGGGGAAAAACTGTTTTTT	CASSFGEKLFF
NA	TRBV7-8	13	TRBJ1-1	NA	TGTGCCAGCAGCATTACACCGAACACTGAAGCTTTCTTT	CASSITPNTEAFF
NA	TRBV9	13	TRBJ2-1	NA	TGTGCCAGCAGCGTACAGAGCTACAATGAGCAGTTCTTC	CASSVQSYNEQFF
NA	TRBV11-2	15	TRBJ1-6	NA	TGTGCCAGCAGCGCGCAGACACGGTATAATTCACCCCTCCACTTT	CASSAQTRYNSPLHF
TRBD2	TRBV3-1/TRBV3-2	16	TRBJ2-3	NA	TGTGCCAGCAGCCAGGGACTAGCGGGGGGCACAGATACGCAGTATTTT	CASSQGLAGGTDTQYF
TRBD1	TRBV6-5	14	TRBJ1-5	once	TGTGCCAGCAGTATGACAGGGCACAATCAGCCCCAGCATTTT	CASSMTGHNQPQHF